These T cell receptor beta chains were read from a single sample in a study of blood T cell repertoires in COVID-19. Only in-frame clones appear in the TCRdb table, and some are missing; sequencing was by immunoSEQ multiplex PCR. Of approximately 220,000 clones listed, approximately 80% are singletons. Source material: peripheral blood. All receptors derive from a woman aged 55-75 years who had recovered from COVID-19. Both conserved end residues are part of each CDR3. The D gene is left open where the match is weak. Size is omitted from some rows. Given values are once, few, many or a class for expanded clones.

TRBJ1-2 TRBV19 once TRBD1 TGTGCCAGTAGTATCCGACAGGGCCATGGCTACACCTTC CASSIRQGHGYTF
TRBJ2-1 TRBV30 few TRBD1 TGTGCCTGGAGTTCCGGGACAGGGCCTGTCAATGAGCAGTTCTTC CAWSSGTGPVNEQFF
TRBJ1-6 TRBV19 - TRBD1 TGTGCCAGTAGTATTTCCAACAGGGGAGGTGTTAGGAATTCACCCCTCCACTTT CASSISNRGGVRNSPLHF
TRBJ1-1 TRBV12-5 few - TGTGCTAGTGGTCCAATGACAATGAACACTGAAGCTTTCTTT CASGPMTMNTEAFF
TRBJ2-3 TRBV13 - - TGTGCCAGCAGCCCCCTTCTCCCCGATACGCAGTATTTT CASSPLLPDTQYF
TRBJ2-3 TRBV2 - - TGTGCCAGCAGGGGCGAGGAGGAGGTAGATACGCAGTATTTT CASRGEEEVDTQYF
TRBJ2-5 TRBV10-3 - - TGTGCCATCAGACGACAGCTACAAGAGACCCAGTACTTC CAIRRQLQETQYF
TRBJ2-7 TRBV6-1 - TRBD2 TGTGCCAGCAGTGACATTGCTAGCGGGGGGGCCGAGGGCGAGCAGTACTTC CASSDIASGGAEGEQYF
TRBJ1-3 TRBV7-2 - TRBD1 TGTGCCAGCAGCTGGGGACAGGGGGACACCATATATTTT CASSWGQGDTIYF
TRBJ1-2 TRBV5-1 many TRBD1 TGCGCCAGCAGCACCGGGACAGGGGCGGCAGACTATGGCTACACCTTC CASSTGTGAADYGYTF
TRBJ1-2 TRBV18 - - TGTGCCAGCTCACCAACCCGAACAAACTATGGCTACACCTTC CASSPTRTNYGYTF
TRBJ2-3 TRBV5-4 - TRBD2 TGTGCCAGCAATGGGGGGGAGAACACAGATACGCAGTATTTT CASNGGENTDTQYF
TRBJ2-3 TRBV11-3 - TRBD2 TGTGCCAGCAGCTTAGGGGGAGGGCCAGATACGCAGTATTTT CASSLGGGPDTQYF
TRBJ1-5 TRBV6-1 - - TGTGCCAGCAGTGATGAGGGGGAACGGAATAATTTTGGGTCGCCCCAGCATTTT CASSDEGERNNFGSPQHF
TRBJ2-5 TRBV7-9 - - TGTGCCAGCAGCCCCGGGCAGGGGAGTTTGGAGACCCAGTACTTC CASSPGQGSLETQYF
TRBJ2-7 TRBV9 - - TGTGCCAGCAGCGTAGCCAGTTTCTCCTACGAGCAGTACTTC CASSVASFSYEQYF
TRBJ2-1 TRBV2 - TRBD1 TGTGCCAGCAGTGAAAACAGGGGTGGAAATGAGCAGTTCTTC CASSENRGGNEQFF
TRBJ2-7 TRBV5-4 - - TGTGCCAGCAGCTTGGCCCTTTCGTTCGGCGAGCAGTACTTC CASSLALSFGEQYF
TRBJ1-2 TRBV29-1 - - TGCAGCGTTGGGTTGCCAGGGGAGAATGGCTACACCTTC CSVGLPGENGYTF
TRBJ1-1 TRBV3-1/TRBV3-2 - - TGTGCCACTGGGGGGGACACTGAAGCTTTCTTT CATGGDTEAFF
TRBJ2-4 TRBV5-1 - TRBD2 TGCGCCAGCAGCCTTAGCGGGGGGATTACAGCCAAAAACATTCAGTACTTC CASSLSGGITAKNIQYF
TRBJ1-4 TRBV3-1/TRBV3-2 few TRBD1 TGTGCCAGCAGCCGAGAGGAACAGGGGAAACTGTTTTTT CASSREEQGKLFF
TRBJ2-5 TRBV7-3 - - TGTGCCAGCAGCCCTAATGGGGGCCCAGAGACCCAGTACTTC CASSPNGGPETQYF
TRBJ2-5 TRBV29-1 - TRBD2 TGCAGCGTTTCTGAAACGCGGGGGGGCCCCGAGACCCAGTACTTC CSVSETRGGPETQYF
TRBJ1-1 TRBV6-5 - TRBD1 TGTGCCAGCAGCTTAGGACAGGGGGCTAATGAAGCTTTCTTT CASSLGQGANEAFF
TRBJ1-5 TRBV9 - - TGTGCCAGCAGCGCTGAGGGCGCCAGGGGTAATCAGCCCCAGCATTTT CASSAEGARGNQPQHF
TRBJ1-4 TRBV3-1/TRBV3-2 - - TGTGCCAGCAGCCAGAACAGGGCAACTAATGAAAAACTGTTTTTT CASSQNRATNEKLFF
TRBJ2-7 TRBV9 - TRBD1 TGTGCCAGCACCGTGGGACAGGGGTCCTACGAGCAGTACTTC CASTVGQGSYEQYF
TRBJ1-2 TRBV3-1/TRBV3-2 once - TGTGCCAGCAGCCAAGATAGAGGGAGGCCTAACTATGGCTACACCTTC CASSQDRGRPNYGYTF
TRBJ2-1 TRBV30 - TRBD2 TGTGCCTGGAGTGAGGCTAGCGGGGGGGCCTTTGAGCAGTTCTTC CAWSEASGGAFEQFF
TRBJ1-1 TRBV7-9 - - TGTGCCAGCAGCTTAGTCAGGGCGGATACTGAAGCTTTCTTT CASSLVRADTEAFF
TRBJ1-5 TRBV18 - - TGTGCCAGCTCACTACAAAGCAATCAGCCCCAGCATTTT CASSLQSNQPQHF
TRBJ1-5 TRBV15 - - TGTGCCACCAGCAGAGACGTTCAGCCCCAGCATTTT CATSRDVQPQHF